These T cell receptor beta chains were read from a single sample in a study of esophageal squamous cell carcinoma under preoperative chemotherapy. TCRdb fed the PCR reads into MiXCR, producing one record per CDR3 protein. This sample has about 18,000 distinct CDR3 sequences, with more than 45% found just once. This specimen was taken from a patient given preoperative chemotherapy. The receptors here all came from a human donor with esophageal squamous cell carcinoma. The donor label of this sample is uncertain. The CDR3 runs from the conserved cysteine through the conserved F or W. Fields, in order: J gene, D gene, clone size, V gene, CDR3 DNA, CDR3 protein. D genes are given only for firm matches. A row's size may be missing; if present it is once, few, many or a size class.

J: TRBJ2-3; D: TRBD2; size: few; V: TRBV7-2; DNA: TGTGCCAGCACCAGCGGGAGCCCCACAGATACGCAGTATTTT; CDR3: CASTSGSPTDTQYF
J: TRBJ2-3; D: NA; size: few; V: TRBV7-8; DNA: TGTGCCAGCAGCGAAACAGGGGGGGGAGCCAAAAATACGCAGTATTTC; CDR3: CASSETGGGAKNTQYF
J: TRBJ1-2; D: TRBD1; size: NA; V: TRBV5-5; DNA: TGTGCCAGCAGCATACAGGGGTCCTATGGCTACACCTTC; CDR3: CASSIQGSYGYTF
J: TRBJ2-5; D: TRBD1; size: many; V: TRBV6-1; DNA: TGTGCCAGCAGAACCGGGACAGGGTTTAACAATGAGCAGTACTTC; CDR3: CASRTGTGFNNEQYF
J: TRBJ2-7; D: TRBD1; size: NA; V: TRBV12-3/TRBV12-4; DNA: TGTGCCAGCAGTAAGTTGCAGGGGGCATACGAGCAGTACTTC; CDR3: CASSKLQGAYEQYF
J: TRBJ2-1; D: TRBD1; size: few; V: TRBV12-3/TRBV12-4; DNA: TGTGCCAGCAGTACGCAATCCGGGACAGGGACAGGCAATGAGCAGTTCTTC; CDR3: CASSTQSGTGTGNEQFF
J: TRBJ2-3; D: NA; size: NA; V: TRBV7-3; DNA: TGTGCCGGGGGCGCTGCGGGCGGGGACATAGAGACGCAGTATTTT; CDR3: CAGGAAGGDIETQYF
J: TRBJ1-2; D: TRBD1; size: medium-sized; V: TRBV11-3; DNA: TGTGCCAGCAGCTTACCTCGGACAGGGGCTAACTATGGCTACACCTTC; CDR3: CASSLPRTGANYGYTF
J: TRBJ2-5; D: NA; size: NA; V: TRBV7-2; DNA: TGTGCCAGCATCCCAGGGGGAGGGCCGAAGACCCAGTACTTC; CDR3: CASIPGGGPKTQYF
J: TRBJ2-7; D: TRBD2; size: many; V: TRBV7-3; DNA: TGTGCCAGCAGGTTTAACGGGGTTAGCGGGAGGAAGGCATACGAGCAGTACTTC; CDR3: CASRFNGVSGRKAYEQYF
J: TRBJ2-5; D: NA; size: NA; V: TRBV5-4; DNA: TGTGCCAGCAGCGGACAGAACATCCAGCAAGAGACCCAGTACTTC; CDR3: CASSGQNIQQETQYF
J: TRBJ2-7; D: NA; size: many; V: TRBV12-3/TRBV12-4; DNA: TGTGCCAGCAGTCTGGGCAGCTCTTCCTACGAGCAGTACTTC; CDR3: CASSLGSSSYEQYF
J: TRBJ2-2; D: TRBD1; size: NA; V: TRBV5-6; DNA: TGTGCCAGCAGCTTGGGAGTAGAGGGGGCTTACACCGGGGAGCTGTTTTTT; CDR3: CASSLGVEGAYTGELFF
J: TRBJ2-7; D: TRBD2; size: many; V: TRBV5-1; DNA: TGCGCCAGCGCCGGAGGGACGGGACTAGCGGGAGGACTCTTCGAGCAGTACTTC; CDR3: CASAGGTGLAGGLFEQYF
J: TRBJ2-5; D: NA; size: many; V: TRBV7-9; DNA: TGTGCCAGCAGCTTATTAGGGGAGGTCAGACAAAGGGAGACCCAGTACTTC; CDR3: CASSLLGEVRQRETQYF
J: TRBJ2-1; D: NA; size: NA; V: TRBV7-2; DNA: TGTGCCCGCGGCTTAGCTCGGGGTTCAGAGTCCCAGTTCTTC; CDR3: CARGLARGSESQFF
J: TRBJ2-6; D: NA; size: many; V: TRBV7-8; DNA: TGTGCCAGCAGCCACAGTCGACTGACCTCTGGGGCCAACGTCCTGACTTTC; CDR3: CASSHSRLTSGANVLTF
J: TRBJ2-7; D: TRBD2; size: NA; V: TRBV10-3; DNA: TGTGCCATCAGTGAGGGGACTACTGACTACAATGAGCAGTACTTC; CDR3: CAISEGTTDYNEQYF
J: TRBJ2-7; D: TRBD1; size: few; V: TRBV24-1; DNA: TGTGCCACCAGTGATCCGACTACCGGGACAGGTTACGAGCAGTACTTC; CDR3: CATSDPTTGTGYEQYF
J: TRBJ1-6; D: NA; size: NA; V: TRBV7-8; DNA: TGTGCCAGCAGCTTTCGGGGGTTGACGGATTCACCCCTCCACTTT; CDR3: CASSFRGLTDSPLHF
J: TRBJ2-4; D: NA; size: NA; V: TRBV10-3; DNA: TGTGCCATCAGTGAACTCAGGGGTGGGGCCAAAAACATTCAGTACTTC; CDR3: CAISELRGGAKNIQYF
J: TRBJ2-1; D: NA; size: once; V: TRBV3-1; DNA: TGTGCCAGCAGCCTATCCGGGGTGGGAAGTGAGCAGTTCTTC; CDR3: CASSLSGVGSEQFF
J: TRBJ2-3; D: TRBD2; size: once; V: TRBV7-2; DNA: TGTGCCAGCAGCGCACGGGGGGTGGGAGGCAAAAACACGCAGTACTTT; CDR3: CASSARGVGGKNTQYF
J: TRBJ2-7; D: NA; size: once; V: TRBV11-2; DNA: TGTGCCAGCAGCTTAGAGCGGGGGCCCCACGAGCAGTACTTC; CDR3: CASSLERGPHEQYF
J: TRBJ2-3; D: NA; size: NA; V: TRBV7-2; DNA: TGTGCCAGCAGCGCACGAGGGGGGGGGAGCACAGATACCCAGTATTTT; CDR3: CASSARGGGSTDTQYF
J: TRBJ2-5; D: TRBD1; size: many; V: TRBV19; DNA: TGTGCCAGTAGTATGGGACAGGGGGCGCGGATGACCCAGTACTTC; CDR3: CASSMGQGARMTQYF
J: TRBJ2-2; D: NA; size: once; V: TRBV12-3/TRBV12-4; DNA: TGTGCCAGGAGTCCGCAGGCCGTGGGCACCGGGACGCTGTTTTTT; CDR3: CARSPQAVGTGTLFF
J: TRBJ2-4; D: TRBD1; size: NA; V: TRBV7-8; DNA: TGTCGCGTCAGGGGGCGGAGAGCCGGAGACACGCAGTACTTC; CDR3: CRVRGRRAGDTQYF
J: TRBJ2-3; D: TRBD2; size: NA; V: TRBV7-2; DNA: TGTGCGAGCAGCGGGGGGAGAACCCCAGATACGCAGTATTTT; CDR3: CASSGGRTPDTQYF
J: TRBJ1-2; D: NA; size: many; V: TRBV7-9; DNA: TGTGCCAGCAGCTTTCTGCACAGCGAGTCCCCTGGCTACACCTTC; CDR3: CASSFLHSESPGYTF
J: TRBJ2-5; D: NA; size: NA; V: TRBV7-2; DNA: TGTGCCAGCAGCTCCCGGGCTCGGGGCGCCGAGACCCGGTTCTTC; CDR3: CASSSRARGAETRFF
J: TRBJ1-1; D: TRBD1; size: NA; V: TRBV6-1; DNA: TGTGCCAGCAGTAGACAGGGCGGTGAAGCTTTCTTT; CDR3: CASSRQGGEAFF
J: TRBJ2-2; D: TRBD1; size: NA; V: TRBV5-1; DNA: TGCGCCAGCAGCCCGGGACAGCTTAACACCGGGGAGCTGTATTTT; CDR3: CASSPGQLNTGELYF
J: TRBJ2-7; D: NA; size: NA; V: TRBV4-1; DNA: TGCGCCAGCAGCCAAGATAAACCTAGCGAGCAGTACTTC; CDR3: CASSQDKPSEQYF
J: TRBJ2-1; D: NA; size: NA; V: TRBV6-5; DNA: TGTGCCAGCAGTTACTCCGACAGCCAAATGATCGATGAGCAGTTCTTC; CDR3: CASSYSDSQMIDEQFF
J: TRBJ2-1; D: TRBD1; size: many; V: TRBV5-1; DNA: TGCGCCAGCAGCCCATCCGGGACAGGGGGGTATGAGCAGTTCTTC; CDR3: CASSPSGTGGYEQFF
J: TRBJ2-6; D: NA; size: medium-sized; V: TRBV7-2; DNA: TGTGCCAGCAGTTATCTCTCCGGGGCCAACGTCCTGACTTTC; CDR3: CASSYLSGANVLTF
J: TRBJ2-1; D: NA; size: many; V: TRBV7-2; DNA: TGTGCCAGCAGCGCGTTCGGCTCCTACAATGAGCAGTTCTTC; CDR3: CASSAFGSYNEQFF
J: TRBJ2-3; D: NA; size: NA; V: TRBV11-2; DNA: TGTGCCAGCAGCTTTCGGTTATTGCATAGCACAGATACGCAGTATTTT; CDR3: CASSFRLLHSTDTQYF
J: TRBJ2-1; D: TRBD2; size: few; V: TRBV12-3/TRBV12-4; DNA: TGTGCCAGCAGGTCGACTAGCGGGAGGGCCGTTGAGCAGTTCTTC; CDR3: CASRSTSGRAVEQFF
J: TRBJ2-7; D: TRBD1; size: many; V: TRBV7-2; DNA: TGTGCCAGCAGCTTAGTGCGGACAGGGGAATCCGAGCAGTACTTC; CDR3: CASSLVRTGESEQYF
J: TRBJ2-5; D: NA; size: medium-sized; V: TRBV25-1; DNA: TGTGCCAGCAGCGTCAGGGGGGGCGAAGAGACCCAGTACTTC; CDR3: CASSVRGGEETQYF
J: TRBJ2-1; D: NA; size: NA; V: TRBV7-7; DNA: TGTGCTAGCAGCTTAGGGGGAGGGAGTGAGCAGTTCTTC; CDR3: CASSLGGGSEQFF
J: TRBJ2-5; D: TRBD2; size: NA; V: TRBV10-3; DNA: TGTGCCATGAAGGGACTAGCGGGAACAGGAGAGCAGTACTTC; CDR3: CAMKGLAGTGEQYF
J: TRBJ2-5; D: NA; size: NA; V: TRBV7-2; DNA: TGTGCCAGCAGCCACGCCTCGAGCGAGACCCAGTACTTC; CDR3: CASSHASSETQYF
J: TRBJ2-3; D: NA; size: few; V: TRBV6-5; DNA: TGTGCCAGCAGTTACTCCGGCGGTCTAGGAGATACGCAGTATTTT; CDR3: CASSYSGGLGDTQYF